These T cell receptor beta chains were read from a single sample in a study of blood T cells in healthy people across ages. TCRdb analysed the 5' RACE reads with MiXCR anew, one entry per CDR3 protein. Among 1.5 million to 2 million distinct CDR3 sequences listed, 40% to 55% were seen once. Sequenced sample: blood. The receptors were gathered from a woman aged 35 to 49 in good health. CDR3s include the opening cysteine and the closing phenylalanine or tryptophan. D genes are given only for firm matches. Clone size, where shown, is once, few, many, or a class for clones that have expanded.

TRBJ2-7 NA TRBV9 NA CASSPLGQLYNEQYF TGTGCCAGCAGCCCCCTAGGACAGCTCTACAATGAGCAGTACTTC
TRBJ1-2 NA TRBV6-1 NA CASSEQLSGYTF TGTGCCAGCAGTGAACAGTTGAGTGGCTACACCTTC
TRBJ2-1 TRBD1 TRBV4-3 NA CVSSQEARGHNEQFF TGCGTCAGCAGCCAAGAAGCCAGGGGGCACAATGAGCAGTTCTTC
TRBJ2-7 NA TRBV20-1 few CSAAVQPEQYF TGCAGTGCCGCTGTTCAGCCCGAGCAGTACTTC
TRBJ1-5 NA TRBV6-2/TRBV6-3 NA CASRSPGTSEYQPQHF TGTGCCAGCAGATCCCCCGGGACCTCAGAATATCAGCCCCAGCATTTT
TRBJ2-7 NA TRBV6-2/TRBV6-3 NA CASLPPNSYEQYF TGTGCCAGCCTTCCACCCAACTCGTACGAGCAGTACTTC
TRBJ2-1 NA TRBV4-3 few CASSQSPTSGNEQFF TGCGCCAGCAGCCAATCGCCAACATCGGGTAATGAGCAGTTCTTC
TRBJ2-5 NA TRBV7-2 NA CASSRPRVQGPQETQYF TGTGCCAGCAGCCGGCCACGGGTACAGGGTCCTCAAGAGACCCAGTACTTC
TRBJ2-4 NA TRBV28 few CASSFRTRGGIQYF TGTGCCAGCAGTTTTCGGACTAGAGGGGGCATTCAGTACTTC
TRBJ1-2 TRBD1 TRBV9 once CVSSVVGSDSHNRGYDYTF TGTGTCAGCAGCGTAGTTGGATCGGACTCCCATAACAGGGGCTATGACTACACCTTC
TRBJ2-3 TRBD2 TRBV12-3/TRBV12-4 few CASVTGTTSVSTDTQYF TGTGCCAGCGTTACCGGGACTACCAGCGTCTCCACAGATACGCAGTATTTT
TRBJ2-1 TRBD1 TRBV29-1 few CSVAGDRGGNEQFF TGCAGCGTTGCCGGGGACAGGGGGGGGAATGAGCAGTTCTTC
TRBJ2-3 NA TRBV6-2/TRBV6-3 few CASSYRQYTDTQYF TGTGCCAGCAGTTACCGGCAGTACACAGATACGCAGTATTTT
TRBJ1-2 TRBD1 TRBV6-5 NA CASRTTGTGTHGYTF TGTGCCAGCAGAACTACCGGGACAGGGACCCATGGCTACACCTTC
TRBJ1-5 NA TRBV11-2 NA CASSLEHLGNQPQHF TGTGCCAGCAGCTTAGAACATTTGGGGAATCAGCCCCAGCATTTT
TRBJ2-1 NA TRBV4-3 NA CASSQESDSYNEQFF TGCGCCAGCAGCCAAGAATCAGACTCCTACAATGAGCAGTTCTTC
TRBJ2-7 TRBD2 TRBV28 NA CASSRGGEVWVYEQYF TGTGCCAGTTCTCGGGGGGGGGAAGTTTGGGTCTACGAGCAGTACTTC
TRBJ2-6 NA TRBV6-2/TRBV6-3 once CASSYSIGAEANVLTF TGTGCCAGTAGTTACTCAATCGGGGCTGAGGCCAACGTCCTAACTTTC
TRBJ2-7 TRBD1 TRBV20-1 NA CSARVWTGIGYEQYF TGCAGTGCTAGAGTTTGGACAGGGATCGGGTACGAGCAGTACTTC
TRBJ1-4 NA TRBV28 NA CASRGLGGANEKLFF TGTGCCAGCAGAGGACTAGGGGGAGCTAATGAAAAACTGTTTTTT
TRBJ1-2 NA TRBV20-1 few CSASSGPYGYTF TGCAGTGCTAGCTCTGGGCCCTATGGCTACACCTTC
TRBJ2-7 TRBD1 TRBV7-8 NA CASSFGGQPTYEQYF TGTGCCAGCAGCTTTGGGGGACAGCCTACCTACGAGCAGTACTTC
TRBJ2-3 TRBD2 TRBV12-3/TRBV12-4 few CASRWGPGGPGDTQYF TGTGCCAGCAGGTGGGGTCCGGGGGGGCCGGGGGATACGCAGTATTTT
TRBJ1-6 NA TRBV6-6 NA CASRGPPLHF TGTGCCAGCAGGGGTCCACCCCTCCACTTT